This entry describes one T cell receptor beta chain. Its antigen is as yet unknown. For the second PCR, which ran for 7 to 11 cycles, a sample-barcoded 5' primer and a J-beta primer mix were used. TCRdb reprocessed the 5' RACE reads via MiXCR and lists one record per CDR3 protein. The table lists approximately 800,000 distinct CDR3 sequences, approximately 53% of them singletons. The source of the sample is a study of blood T cells in healthy people across ages. Study outcomes and limitations: Naive T cell percentage showed a strong correlation with the diversity of TCR beta.

This CDR3 region has 12 residues. In germline, CDR1 is SSHAT, CDR2 FNYEAQ (reference sequence). The germline V and J ends were trimmed by 2 bases and 5 bases, with 6 bases remaining between them. In terms of origin and age, donors were healthy Caucasian individuals from Russia aged about 6 to 90. Sequencing input: blood. This receptor was taken from a man in his forties in good health. The chain employs TRBV7-7 and TRBJ2-5; D gene uncertain. The CDR3 nucleotides read TGTGCCAGCAGCTTAAATGCCGAGACCCAGTACTTC. Protein: CASSLNAETQYF.